A selection of T cell receptor beta chains follows, all from one sample in a study of shared clonotypes between healthy human individuals. Clones were sequenced by immunoSEQ multiplex PCR, and TCRdb holds only the in-frame ones, with some missing. Among 1,400,000 or so clones listed, approximately 98.5% were seen once. Source material: naive CD4+ T cells sorted from blood. These receptors all stem from a man in his thirties or forties in good health. CDR3s include the opening cysteine and the closing phenylalanine or tryptophan. A D gene is named only where the DNA matches it firmly. Not every row has a clone size; where given, it reads once, few, many or a size class.

>NA|NA|TRBV19|13|TRBJ1-1
TGTGCCAGTACCCCAGCGGGGGACACTGAAGCTTTCTTT
CASTPAGDTEAFF
>NA|TRBD2|TRBV5-8|13|TRBJ2-1
TGTGCCAGCAGCTTGGGACTAGCGCGTGAGCAGTTCTTC
CASSLGLAREQFF
>once|NA|TRBV30|13|TRBJ1-1
TGTGCCTGGAATTACGGGGGGGGCACTGAAGCTTTCTTT
CAWNYGGGTEAFF
>once|TRBD1|TRBV12-5|16|TRBJ1-5
TGTGCTAGTGGAAGGGACAGCTTCAATAGCAATCAGCCCCAGCATTTT
CASGRDSFNSNQPQHF
>NA|TRBD1|TRBV11-3|13|TRBJ2-7
TGTGCCAGCAGCTCGGGACAGGGTTACGAGCAGTACTTC
CASSSGQGYEQYF
>NA|TRBD2|TRBV5-1|17|TRBJ2-7
TGCGCCAGCAGCCTCCCAGCGGGAGAGTCAGTTCCCTACGAGCAGTACTTC
CASSLPAGESVPYEQYF
>NA|NA|TRBV10-1|13|TRBJ1-1
TGCGCCAGCAGTGGGGGACAAAACACTGAAGCTTTCTTT
CASSGGQNTEAFF
>NA|NA|TRBV2|15|TRBJ2-5
TGTGCCAGCAGTGCAACGGGCTCTAATCAAGAGACCCAGTACTTC
CASSATGSNQETQYF
>once|NA|TRBV29-1|12|TRBJ2-3
TGCAGCGTTGGGGACGGAGGGGATACGCAGTATTTT
CSVGDGGDTQYF
>NA|NA|TRBV28|13|TRBJ2-3
TGTGCCAGCAGTGGGGACTCCCCTTGGGCGCAGTATTTT
CASSGDSPWAQYF
>once|NA|TRBV7-9|15|TRBJ1-3
TGTGCCAGCAGCTTTTGGAACCCTTCTGGAAACACCATATATTTT
CASSFWNPSGNTIYF
>NA|TRBD2|TRBV5-4|15|TRBJ2-1
TGTGCCAGCAGCCTAGGACTAGCGGGAGACAATGAGCAGTTCTTC
CASSLGLAGDNEQFF
>NA|NA|TRBV9|14|TRBJ1-3
TGTGCCAGCAGCCAGGGCAGCTCTGGAAACACCATATATTTT
CASSQGSSGNTIYF
>NA|TRBD1|TRBV5-1|13|TRBJ2-7
TGCGCCAGCAGCTCGGGACAGCCTTACGAGCAGTACTTC
CASSSGQPYEQYF
>NA|NA|TRBV28|14|TRBJ2-7
TGTGCCAGCAGTTTAATCGGGGACTCCTACGAGCAGTACTTC
CASSLIGDSYEQYF
>NA|NA|TRBV29-1|15|TRBJ2-2
TGCAGCGTTGAATACGGGAGTCGCGGCACCGGGGAGCTGTTTTTT
CSVEYGSRGTGELFF
>NA|TRBD2|TRBV5-1|15|TRBJ2-3
TGCGCCAGCAGCTTCCTAGCGGGAGTTTCAGATACGCAGTATTTT
CASSFLAGVSDTQYF
>NA|NA|TRBV30|13|TRBJ1-1
TGTGCCTGGAGCGAAACAGGGAAGACTGAAGCTTTCTTT
CAWSETGKTEAFF
>NA|TRBD2|TRBV5-6|14|TRBJ2-7
TGTGCCAGCAGCGAGACTAGCGGGAACTACGAGCAGTACTTC
CASSETSGNYEQYF
>NA|TRBD1|TRBV19|13|TRBJ1-2
TGTGCCAGTAGTCCCACAGGGGGCTATGGCTACACCTTC
CASSPTGGYGYTF
>NA|TRBD1|TRBV18|15|TRBJ2-7
TGTGCCAGCTCGTCACCGGGACAGGGTTCGGGGGAGCAGTACTTC
CASSSPGQGSGEQYF
>NA|NA|TRBV7-9|16|TRBJ2-7
TGTGCCAGCAGCTTAGACCTGGGCAGCTATAGTCACGAGCAGTACTTC
CASSLDLGSYSHEQYF
>once|TRBD2|TRBV7-2|15|TRBJ2-7
TGTGCCAGCAGCTTGGCGGCGGGAGGGGACTACGAGCAGTACTTC
CASSLAAGGDYEQYF
>NA|NA|TRBV10-1|15|TRBJ2-5
TGCGCCAGCAGTGAGTCCATCTCATCCCAAGAGACCCAGTACTTC
CASSESISSQETQYF
>NA|NA|TRBV27|14|TRBJ1-3
TGTGCCAGCAGTTTAGGGGGGTCTGGAAACACCATATATTTT
CASSLGGSGNTIYF
>NA|NA|TRBV7-7|14|TRBJ2-3
TGTGCTAGCAGCCCGAGCGGATTCACAGATACGCAGTATTTT
CASSPSGFTDTQYF
>NA|TRBD2|TRBV5-1|15|TRBJ2-1
TGCGCCAGCAGCTTACCGGGACTAGCGGGGTATGAGCAGTTCTTC
CASSLPGLAGYEQFF
>NA|TRBD1|TRBV7-9|15|TRBJ1-4
TGTGCCAGCAGCTTAGCGGCAGGGGGCCGAGAAAAACTGTTTTTT
CASSLAAGGREKLFF
>NA|NA|TRBV7-9|14|TRBJ1-5
TGTGCCAGCAGCCTAGACATTAGCAATCAGCCCCAGCATTTT
CASSLDISNQPQHF
>NA|NA|TRBV5-4|15|TRBJ1-6
TGTGCCAGCAGCGCACCTAGGGGGGATAATTCACCCCTCCACTTT
CASSAPRGDNSPLHF
>NA|NA|TRBV28|13|TRBJ2-7
TGTGCCAGCAGTTTCGTCCTCCCAGTGGAGCAGTACTTC
CASSFVLPVEQYF
>NA|NA|TRBV6-5|11|TRBJ2-3
TGTGCCAGCAGTTACAGGGATACGCAGTATTTT
CASSYRDTQYF
>NA|NA|TRBV6-5|14|TRBJ1-1
TGTGCCAGCAGGTTTACAGGGCGTAGCACTGAAGCTTTCTTT
CASRFTGRSTEAFF
>NA|NA|TRBV9|16|TRBJ2-3
TGTGCCAGCAGCTTTACGAGCGGGCCCAGCACAGATACGCAGTATTTT
CASSFTSGPSTDTQYF
>NA|TRBD1|TRBV27|16|TRBJ2-6
TGTGCCAGCAGTGCGGACAGGGTCTCTGGGGCCAACGTCCTGACTTTC
CASSADRVSGANVLTF
>NA|TRBD2|TRBV5-6|14|TRBJ2-3
TGTGCCAGCAGCGCAACTAGGCCGGGGGGTACGCAGTATTTT
CASSATRPGGTQYF